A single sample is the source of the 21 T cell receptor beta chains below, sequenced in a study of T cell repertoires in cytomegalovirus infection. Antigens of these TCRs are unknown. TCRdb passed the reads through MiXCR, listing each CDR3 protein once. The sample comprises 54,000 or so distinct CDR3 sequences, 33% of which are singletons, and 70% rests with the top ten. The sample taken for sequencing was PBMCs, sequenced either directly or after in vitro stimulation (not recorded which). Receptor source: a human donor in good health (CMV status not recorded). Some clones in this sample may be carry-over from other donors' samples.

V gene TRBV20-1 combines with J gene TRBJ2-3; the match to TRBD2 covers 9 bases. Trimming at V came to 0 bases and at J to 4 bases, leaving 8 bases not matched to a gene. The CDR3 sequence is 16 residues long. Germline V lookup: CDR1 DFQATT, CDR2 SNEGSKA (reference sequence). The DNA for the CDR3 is TGCAGTGCTAGAGAACCCGGGACTAGCATAGCAGATACGCAGTATTTT. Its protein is CSAREPGTSIADTQYF.

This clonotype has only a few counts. CDR3 loop: CASRGRALEGEKLFF. CDR3 DNA: TGTGCCAGCCGCGGTAGGGCTTTGGAAGGGGAAAAACTGTTTTTT. V is TRBV18 and J is TRBJ1-4; no clear D. This CDR3 is built from 15 residues. Germline values: CDR1 KGHSH, CDR2 LQKENI. Trimming stripped 8 bases from V and 8 bases from J, with 21 bases between.

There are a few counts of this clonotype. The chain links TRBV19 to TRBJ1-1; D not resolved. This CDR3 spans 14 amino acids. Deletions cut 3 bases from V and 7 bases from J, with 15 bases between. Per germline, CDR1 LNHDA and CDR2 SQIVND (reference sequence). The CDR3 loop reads CASSIVYPKGEAFF. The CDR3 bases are TGTGCCAGTAGTATTGTGTACCCGAAGGGTGAAGCTTTCTTT.

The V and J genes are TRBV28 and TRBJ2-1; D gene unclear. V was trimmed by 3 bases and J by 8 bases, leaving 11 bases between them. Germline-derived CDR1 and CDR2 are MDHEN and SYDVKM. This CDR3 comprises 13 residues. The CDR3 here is CASSFRANDEQFF. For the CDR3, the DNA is TGTGCCAGCAGTTTTCGGGCTAACGATGAGCAGTTCTTC.

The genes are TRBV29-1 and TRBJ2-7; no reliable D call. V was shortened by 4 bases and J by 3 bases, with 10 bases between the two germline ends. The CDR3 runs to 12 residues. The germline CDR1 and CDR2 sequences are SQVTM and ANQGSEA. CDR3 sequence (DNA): TGCAGCGTTGTCGCAGCAAACTACGAGCAGTACTTC. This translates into CSVVAANYEQYF.

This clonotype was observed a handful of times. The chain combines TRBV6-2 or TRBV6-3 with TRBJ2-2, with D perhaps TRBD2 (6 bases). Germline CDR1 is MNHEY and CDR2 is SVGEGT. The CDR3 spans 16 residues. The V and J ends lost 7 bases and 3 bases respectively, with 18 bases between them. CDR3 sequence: CASKLPPAGYTGELFF. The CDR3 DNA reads TGTGCCAGCAAGTTACCTCCAGCGGGTTACACCGGGGAGCTGTTTTTT.

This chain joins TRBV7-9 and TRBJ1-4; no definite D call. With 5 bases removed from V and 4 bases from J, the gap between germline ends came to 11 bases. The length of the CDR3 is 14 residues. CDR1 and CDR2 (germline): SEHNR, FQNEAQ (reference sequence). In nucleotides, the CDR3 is TGTGCCAGCAGCGCCTGGCTCGGTAATGAAAAACTGTTTTTT. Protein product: CASSAWLGNEKLFF.

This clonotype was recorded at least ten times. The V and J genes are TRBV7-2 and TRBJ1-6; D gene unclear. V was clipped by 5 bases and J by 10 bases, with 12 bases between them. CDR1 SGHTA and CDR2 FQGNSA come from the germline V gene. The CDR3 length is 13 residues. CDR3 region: CASSPDGSSPLHF. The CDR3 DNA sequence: TGTGCCAGCAGCCCTGATGGTAGCTCACCCCTCCACTTT.

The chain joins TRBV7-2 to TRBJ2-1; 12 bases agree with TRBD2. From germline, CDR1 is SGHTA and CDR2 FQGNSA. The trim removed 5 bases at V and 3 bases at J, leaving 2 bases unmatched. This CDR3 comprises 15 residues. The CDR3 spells CASSRTSGVYNEQFF. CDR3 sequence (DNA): TGTGCCAGCAGCCGGACTAGCGGGGTCTACAATGAGCAGTTCTTC.

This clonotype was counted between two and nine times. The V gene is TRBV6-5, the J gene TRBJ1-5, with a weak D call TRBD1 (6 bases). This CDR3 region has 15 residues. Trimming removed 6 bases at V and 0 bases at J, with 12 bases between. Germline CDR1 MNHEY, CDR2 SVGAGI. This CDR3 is CASSQGPYSNQPQHF. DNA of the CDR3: TGTGCCAGCAGCCAGGGGCCTTATAGCAATCAGCCCCAGCATTTT.

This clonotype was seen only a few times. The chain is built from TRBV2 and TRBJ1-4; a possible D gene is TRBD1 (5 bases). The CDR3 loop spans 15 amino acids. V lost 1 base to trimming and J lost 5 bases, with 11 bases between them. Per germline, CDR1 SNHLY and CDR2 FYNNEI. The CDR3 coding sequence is TGTGCCAGCAGTGAAGAGAGGGGAGTAAATGAAAAACTGTTTTTT. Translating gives CASSEERGVNEKLFF.

In DNA form, the CDR3 reads TGTGCCAGCAGTGTGAGGGGAGGACCCTATAGCAATCAGCCCCAGCATTTT. Its translation is CASSVRGGPYSNQPQHF. V gene TRBV6-6 combines with J gene TRBJ1-5; perhaps TRBD1 as D (5 bases). Between the trimmed V and J ends, which lost 5 bases and 0 bases, there was a span of 17 bases. This CDR3 contains 17 residues. The germline V gene encodes CDR1 MNHNY and CDR2 SVGAGI (reference sequence).

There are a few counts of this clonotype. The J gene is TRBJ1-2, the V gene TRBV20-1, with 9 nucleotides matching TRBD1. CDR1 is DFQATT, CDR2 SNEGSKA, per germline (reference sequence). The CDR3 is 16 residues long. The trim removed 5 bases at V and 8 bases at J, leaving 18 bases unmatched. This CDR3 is CSAPSGRTGDMAGYTF. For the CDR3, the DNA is TGCAGTGCTCCATCTGGCCGGACAGGGGACATGGCGGGCTACACCTTC.

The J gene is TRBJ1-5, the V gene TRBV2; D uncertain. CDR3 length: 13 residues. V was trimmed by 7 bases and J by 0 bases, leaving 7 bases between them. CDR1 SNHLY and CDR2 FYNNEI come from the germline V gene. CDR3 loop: CASMFSSNQPQHF. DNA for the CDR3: TGTGCCAGCATGTTCTCTAGCAATCAGCCCCAGCATTTT. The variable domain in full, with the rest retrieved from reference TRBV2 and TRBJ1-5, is EPEVTQTPSHQVTQMGQEVILRCVPISNHLYFYWYRQILGQKVEFLVSFYNNEISEKSEIFDDQFSVERPDGSNFTLKIRSTKLEDSAMYFCASMFSSNQPQHFGDGTRLSIL.

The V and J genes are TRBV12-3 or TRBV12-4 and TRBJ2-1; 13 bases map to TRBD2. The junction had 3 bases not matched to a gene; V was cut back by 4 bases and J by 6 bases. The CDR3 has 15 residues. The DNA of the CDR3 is TGTGCCAGCAGTTGGACTAGCGGGAGCTTCAATGAGCAGTTCTTC. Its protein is CASSWTSGSFNEQFF.

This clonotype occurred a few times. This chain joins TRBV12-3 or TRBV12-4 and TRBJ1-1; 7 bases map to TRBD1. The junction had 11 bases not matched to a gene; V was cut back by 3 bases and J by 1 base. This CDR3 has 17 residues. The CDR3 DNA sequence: TGTGCCAGCAGTTTCCCGCGACGGGACAGACGGAACACTGAAGCTTTCTTT. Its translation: CASSFPRRDRRNTEAFF.

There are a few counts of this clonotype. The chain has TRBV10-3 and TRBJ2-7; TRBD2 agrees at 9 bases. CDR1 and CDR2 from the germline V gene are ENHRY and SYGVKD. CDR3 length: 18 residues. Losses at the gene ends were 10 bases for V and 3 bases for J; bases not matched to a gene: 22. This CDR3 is CATQGALVRLAEDYEQYF. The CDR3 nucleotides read TGTGCCACCCAAGGGGCCCTCGTAAGACTAGCGGAAGACTACGAGCAGTACTTC.

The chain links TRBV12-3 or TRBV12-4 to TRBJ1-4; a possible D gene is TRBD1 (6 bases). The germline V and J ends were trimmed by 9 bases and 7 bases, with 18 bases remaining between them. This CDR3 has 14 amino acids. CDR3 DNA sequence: TGTGCCAGTACAAAGGGGGGCGGGGGTGAAAAACTGTTTTTT. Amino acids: CASTKGGGGEKLFF.

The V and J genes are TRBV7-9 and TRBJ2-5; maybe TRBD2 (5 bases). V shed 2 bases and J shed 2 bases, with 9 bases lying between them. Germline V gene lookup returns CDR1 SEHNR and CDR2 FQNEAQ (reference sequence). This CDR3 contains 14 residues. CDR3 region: CASSLTAGQETQYF. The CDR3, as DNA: TGTGCCAGCAGCTTAACGGCGGGTCAAGAGACCCAGTACTTC.

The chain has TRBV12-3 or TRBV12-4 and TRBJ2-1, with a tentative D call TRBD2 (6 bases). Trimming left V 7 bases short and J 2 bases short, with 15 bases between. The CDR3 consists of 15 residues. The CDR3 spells CASTPGVAAYNEQFF. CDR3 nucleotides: TGTGCCAGCACCCCTGGGGTAGCGGCCTACAATGAGCAGTTCTTC.

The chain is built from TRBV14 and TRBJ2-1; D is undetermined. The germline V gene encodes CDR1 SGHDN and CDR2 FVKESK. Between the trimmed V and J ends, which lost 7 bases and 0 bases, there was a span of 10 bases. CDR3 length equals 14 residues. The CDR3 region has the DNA TGTGCCAGCAACCCGCTTAGCTCCTACAATGAGCAGTTCTTC. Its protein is CASNPLSSYNEQFF.